This T cell receptor (beta chain) derives from a study of preoperative IRX-2 immunotherapy in early breast cancer. Treatment indicated: preoperative locoregional IRX-2 cytokine immunotherapy. Profiled with immunoSEQ multiplex PCR; TCRdb holds only in-frame clones, not every one. The data hold over 60,000 clones, with roughly 95% observed a single time. This CDR3 has 13 residues. The V and J ends lost 6 bases and 3 bases respectively, with 11 bases between them. Looked up from germline, CDR1 is SNHLY and CDR2 is FYNNEI. Within the sample, this clone is medium-sized. The gene calls are TRBV2 and TRBJ1-2; D remains ambiguous. The source of this sequence is a human donor with breast cancer. Sample collection was performed from a patient treated with IRX-2 immunotherapy. CDR3 amino acids: CASRPQGHYGYTF. CDR3 coding DNA: TGTGCCAGCAGACCACAAGGACACTATGGCTACACCTTC.